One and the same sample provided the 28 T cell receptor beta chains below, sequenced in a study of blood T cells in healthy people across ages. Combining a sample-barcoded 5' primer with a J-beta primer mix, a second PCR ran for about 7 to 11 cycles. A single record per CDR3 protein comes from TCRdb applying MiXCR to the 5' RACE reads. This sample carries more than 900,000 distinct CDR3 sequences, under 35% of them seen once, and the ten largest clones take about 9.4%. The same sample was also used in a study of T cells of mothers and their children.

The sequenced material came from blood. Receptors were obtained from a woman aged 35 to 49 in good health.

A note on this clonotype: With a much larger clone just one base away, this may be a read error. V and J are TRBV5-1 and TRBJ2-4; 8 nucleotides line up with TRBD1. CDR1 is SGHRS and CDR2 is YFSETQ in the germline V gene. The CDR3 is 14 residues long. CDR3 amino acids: CASSWGNRGDIRYF. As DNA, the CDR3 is TGCGCCAGCAGCTGGGGTAACAGGGGGGACATTCGGTACTTC.

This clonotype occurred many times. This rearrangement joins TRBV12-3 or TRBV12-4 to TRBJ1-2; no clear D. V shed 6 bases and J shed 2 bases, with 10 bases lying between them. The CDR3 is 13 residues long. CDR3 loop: CASSRPTNYGYTF. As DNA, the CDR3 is TGTGCCAGCAGCCGACCCACAAACTATGGCTACACCTTC.

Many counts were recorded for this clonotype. The CDR3 coding sequence is TGCGCCAGCAGCCAAGGGCTAGCGGGGGCCTACGAGCAGTACTTC. This translates into CASSQGLAGAYEQYF. The rearrangement links TRBV4-1 to TRBJ2-7; TRBD2 matches at 10 bases. Germline V lookup: CDR1 MGHRA, CDR2 YSYEKL. V was pared by 1 base and J by 2 bases, with 2 bases of the junction left unmatched. CDR3 length: 15 residues.

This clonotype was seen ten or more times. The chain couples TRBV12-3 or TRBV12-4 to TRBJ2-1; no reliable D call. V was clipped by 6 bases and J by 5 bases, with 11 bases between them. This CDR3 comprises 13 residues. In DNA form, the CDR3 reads TGTGCCAGCAGCCAGAGATCGAACAATGAGCAGTTCTTC. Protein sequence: CASSQRSNNEQFF.

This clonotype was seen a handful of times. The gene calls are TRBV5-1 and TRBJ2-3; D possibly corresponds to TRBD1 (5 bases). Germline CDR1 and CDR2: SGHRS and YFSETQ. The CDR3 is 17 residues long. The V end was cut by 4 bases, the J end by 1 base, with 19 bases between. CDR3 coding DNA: TGCGCCAGCAGCCTCCAGGGCCTCCGGGTAGGCACAGATACGCAGTATTTT. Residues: CASSLQGLRVGTDTQYF.

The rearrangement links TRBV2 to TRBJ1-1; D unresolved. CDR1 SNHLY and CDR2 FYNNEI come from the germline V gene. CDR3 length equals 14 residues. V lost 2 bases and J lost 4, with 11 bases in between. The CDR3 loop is CASSERVLSTEAFF. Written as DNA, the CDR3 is TGTGCCAGCAGTGAACGGGTATTGAGCACTGAAGCTTTCTTT.

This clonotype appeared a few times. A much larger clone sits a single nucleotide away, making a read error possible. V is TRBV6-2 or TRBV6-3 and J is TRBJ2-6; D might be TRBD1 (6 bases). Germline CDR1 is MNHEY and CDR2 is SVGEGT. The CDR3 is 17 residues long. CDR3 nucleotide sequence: TGTGCCAGCAGCCCAAAGTCCCACAGGGTTGGGGCCAACGTCCGGACTTTC. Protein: CASSPKSHRVGANVRTF.

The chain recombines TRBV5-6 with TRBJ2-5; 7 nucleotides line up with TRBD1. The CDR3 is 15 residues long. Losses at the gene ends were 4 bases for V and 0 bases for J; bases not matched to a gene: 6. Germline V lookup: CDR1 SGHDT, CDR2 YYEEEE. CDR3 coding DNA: TGTGCCAGCAGCGCGCCGACAGGGTACCAAGAGACCCAGTACTTC. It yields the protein CASSAPTGYQETQYF.

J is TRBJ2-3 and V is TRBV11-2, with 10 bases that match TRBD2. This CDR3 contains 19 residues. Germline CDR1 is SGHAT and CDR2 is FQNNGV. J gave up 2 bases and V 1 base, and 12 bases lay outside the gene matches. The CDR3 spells CASSLVLAGPNTYTDTQYF. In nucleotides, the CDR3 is TGTGCCAGCAGCTTAGTACTAGCGGGGCCCAATACATACACAGATACGCAGTATTTT.

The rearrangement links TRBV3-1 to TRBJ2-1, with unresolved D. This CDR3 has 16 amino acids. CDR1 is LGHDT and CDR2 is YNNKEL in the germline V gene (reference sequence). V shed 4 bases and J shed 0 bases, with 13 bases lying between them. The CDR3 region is CASSPMGPYSYNEQFF. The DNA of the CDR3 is TGTGCCAGCAGCCCCATGGGCCCGTACTCCTACAATGAGCAGTTCTTC.

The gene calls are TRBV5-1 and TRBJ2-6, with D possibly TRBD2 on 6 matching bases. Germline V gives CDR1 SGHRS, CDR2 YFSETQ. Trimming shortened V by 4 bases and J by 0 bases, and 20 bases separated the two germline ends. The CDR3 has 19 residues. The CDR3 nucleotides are TGCGCCAGCAGCCCAGAGGGAGGATGGGGATACTCTGGGGCCAACGTCCTGACTTTC. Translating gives CASSPEGGWGYSGANVLTF.

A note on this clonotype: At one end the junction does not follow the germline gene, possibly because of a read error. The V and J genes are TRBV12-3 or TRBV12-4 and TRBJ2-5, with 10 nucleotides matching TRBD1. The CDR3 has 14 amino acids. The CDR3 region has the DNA TGTGCCAGCAGTTCGACAGGGGGCGCAGAGGCCCAGTACTTC. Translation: CASSSTGGAEAQYF.

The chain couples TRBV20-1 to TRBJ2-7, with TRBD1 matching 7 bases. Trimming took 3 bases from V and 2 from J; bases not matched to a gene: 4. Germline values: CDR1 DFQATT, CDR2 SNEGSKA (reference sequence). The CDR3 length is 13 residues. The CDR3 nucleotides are TGCAGTGCTAGGGGACAGTGGACCTACGAGCAGTACTTC. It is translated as CSARGQWTYEQYF.

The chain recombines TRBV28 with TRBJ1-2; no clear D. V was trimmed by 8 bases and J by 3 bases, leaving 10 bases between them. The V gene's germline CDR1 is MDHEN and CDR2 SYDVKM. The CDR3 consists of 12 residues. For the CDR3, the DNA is TGTGCCAGCCGAACTCCGTACTATGGCTACACCTTC. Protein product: CASRTPYYGYTF.

The CDR3 sequence is CASRPIGTRNTEAFF. The CDR3 DNA follows: TGTGCCAGCAGGCCCATCGGCACCCGAAACACTGAAGCTTTCTTT. The J gene is TRBJ1-1, the V gene TRBV12-3 or TRBV12-4; D is uncertain. This CDR3 contains 15 residues. Trimming took off 6 bases at V and 2 bases at J, with 16 bases between the two ends.

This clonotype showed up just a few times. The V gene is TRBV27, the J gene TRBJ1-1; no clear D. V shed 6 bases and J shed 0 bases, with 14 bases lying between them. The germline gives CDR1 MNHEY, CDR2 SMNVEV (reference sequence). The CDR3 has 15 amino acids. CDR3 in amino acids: CASSYLSEVNTEAFF. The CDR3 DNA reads TGTGCCAGCAGCTATTTGTCCGAGGTGAACACTGAAGCTTTCTTT.

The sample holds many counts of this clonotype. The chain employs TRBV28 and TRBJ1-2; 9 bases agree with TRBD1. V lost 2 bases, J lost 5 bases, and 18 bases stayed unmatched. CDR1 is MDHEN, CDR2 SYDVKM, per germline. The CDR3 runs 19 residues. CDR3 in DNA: TGTGCCAGCAGTTTAGCCCCCGGACAGGGGACTAGCGCCGGTTATGGCTACACCTTC. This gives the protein CASSLAPGQGTSAGYGYTF.

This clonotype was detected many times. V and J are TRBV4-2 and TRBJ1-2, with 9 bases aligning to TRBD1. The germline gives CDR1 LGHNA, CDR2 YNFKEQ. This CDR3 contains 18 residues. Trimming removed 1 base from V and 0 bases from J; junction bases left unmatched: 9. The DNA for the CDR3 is TGTGCCAGCAGCCAAGGGTCGACAGGGGGTGAAGCTAACTATGGCTACACCTTC. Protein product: CASSQGSTGGEANYGYTF.

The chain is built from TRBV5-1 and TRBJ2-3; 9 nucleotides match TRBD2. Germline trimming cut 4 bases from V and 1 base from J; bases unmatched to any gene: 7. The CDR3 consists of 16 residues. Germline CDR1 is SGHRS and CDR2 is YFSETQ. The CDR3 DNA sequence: TGCGCCAGCAGCCTCGCGACTAGCGGCCGCACAGATACGCAGTATTTT. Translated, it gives CASSLATSGRTDTQYF.

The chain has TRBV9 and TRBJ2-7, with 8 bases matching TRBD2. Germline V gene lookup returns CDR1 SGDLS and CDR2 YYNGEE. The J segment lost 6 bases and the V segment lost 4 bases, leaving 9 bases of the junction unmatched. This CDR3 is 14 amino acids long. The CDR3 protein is CASSPRTSSSEQYF. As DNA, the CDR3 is TGTGCCAGCAGCCCAAGGACTAGCTCCAGCGAGCAGTACTTC. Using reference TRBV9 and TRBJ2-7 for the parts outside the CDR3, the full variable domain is DSGVTQTPKHLITATGQRVTLRCSPRSGDLSVYWYQQSLDQGLQFLIQYYNGEERAKGNILERFSAQQFPDLHSELNLSSLELGDSALYFCASSPRTSSSEQYFGPGTRLTVT.

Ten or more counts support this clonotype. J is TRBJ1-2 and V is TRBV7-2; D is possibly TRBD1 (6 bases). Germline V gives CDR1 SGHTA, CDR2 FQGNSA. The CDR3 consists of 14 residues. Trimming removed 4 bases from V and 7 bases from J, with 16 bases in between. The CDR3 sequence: CASSSQGGVGGYTF. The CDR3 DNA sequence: TGTGCCAGCAGCTCACAGGGAGGGGTTGGTGGCTACACCTTC.

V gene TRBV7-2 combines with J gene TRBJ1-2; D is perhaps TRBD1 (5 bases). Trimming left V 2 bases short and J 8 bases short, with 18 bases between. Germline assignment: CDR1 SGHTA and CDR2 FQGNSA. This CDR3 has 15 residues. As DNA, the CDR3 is TGTGCCAGCAGCTTACAGGTTTTACTAAAGGGGGGCTACACCTTC. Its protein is CASSLQVLLKGGYTF. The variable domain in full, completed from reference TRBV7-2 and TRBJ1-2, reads GAGVSQSPSNKVTEKGKDVELRCDPISGHTALYWYRQSLGQGLEFLIYFQGNSAPDKSGLPSDRFSAERTGGSVSTLTIQRTQQEDSAVYLCASSLQVLLKGGYTFGSGTRLTVV.

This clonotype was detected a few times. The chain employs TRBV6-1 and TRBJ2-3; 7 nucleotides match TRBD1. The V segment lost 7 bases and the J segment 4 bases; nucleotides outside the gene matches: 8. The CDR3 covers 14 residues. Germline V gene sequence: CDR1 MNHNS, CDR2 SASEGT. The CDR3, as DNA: TGTGCCAGCAACGATGACAGGGTGGCAGATACGCAGTATTTT. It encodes CASNDDRVADTQYF.

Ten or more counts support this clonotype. CDR3 in amino acids: CASSYVRGNEREQYF. As DNA, the CDR3 is TGTGCCAGCAGTTACGTCCGGGGTAACGAGAGAGAGCAGTACTTC. The chain joins TRBV6-5 to TRBJ2-5, with D possibly TRBD2 on 5 matching bases. From germline, CDR1 is MNHEY and CDR2 SVGAGI. The CDR3 totals 15 residues. Between the trimmed V and J ends, which lost 2 bases and 11 bases, there was a span of 21 bases.

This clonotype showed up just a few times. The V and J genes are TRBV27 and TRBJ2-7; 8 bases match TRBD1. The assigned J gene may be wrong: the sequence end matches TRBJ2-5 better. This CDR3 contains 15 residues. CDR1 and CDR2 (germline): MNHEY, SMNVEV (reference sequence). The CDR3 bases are TGTGCCAGCAGTCCTAGACAGGGGACAACGGAGACCCAGTACTTC. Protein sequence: CASSPRQGTTETQYF.

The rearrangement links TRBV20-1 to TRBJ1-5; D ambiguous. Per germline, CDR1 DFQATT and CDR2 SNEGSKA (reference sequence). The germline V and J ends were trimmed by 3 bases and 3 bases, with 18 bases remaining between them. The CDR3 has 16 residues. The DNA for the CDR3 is TGCAGTGCTAGGAAGGGTCGCCTTACTGACAATCAGCCCCAGCATTTT. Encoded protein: CSARKGRLTDNQPQHF.

The DNA for the CDR3 is TGTGCCAGCTCAGTAGGTGACAGTTACTACGAGCAGTACTTC. The encoded protein is CASSVGDSYYEQYF. V is TRBV18 and J is TRBJ2-7; TRBD1 is a possible D gene (5 bases). The germline V and J ends were trimmed by 5 bases and 3 bases, with 14 bases remaining between them. Germline V gives CDR1 KGHSH, CDR2 LQKENI. This CDR3 comprises 14 residues.

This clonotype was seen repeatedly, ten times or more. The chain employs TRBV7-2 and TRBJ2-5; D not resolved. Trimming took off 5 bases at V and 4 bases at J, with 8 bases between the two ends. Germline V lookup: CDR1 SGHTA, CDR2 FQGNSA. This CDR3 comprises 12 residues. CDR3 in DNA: TGTGCCAGCAGCACCTATCGAGAGACCCAGTACTTC. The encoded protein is CASSTYRETQYF. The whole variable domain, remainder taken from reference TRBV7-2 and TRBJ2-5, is GAGVSQSPSNKVTEKGKDVELRCDPISGHTALYWYRQSLGQGLEFLIYFQGNSAPDKSGLPSDRFSAERTGGSVSTLTIQRTQQEDSAVYLCASSTYRETQYFGPGTRLLVL.